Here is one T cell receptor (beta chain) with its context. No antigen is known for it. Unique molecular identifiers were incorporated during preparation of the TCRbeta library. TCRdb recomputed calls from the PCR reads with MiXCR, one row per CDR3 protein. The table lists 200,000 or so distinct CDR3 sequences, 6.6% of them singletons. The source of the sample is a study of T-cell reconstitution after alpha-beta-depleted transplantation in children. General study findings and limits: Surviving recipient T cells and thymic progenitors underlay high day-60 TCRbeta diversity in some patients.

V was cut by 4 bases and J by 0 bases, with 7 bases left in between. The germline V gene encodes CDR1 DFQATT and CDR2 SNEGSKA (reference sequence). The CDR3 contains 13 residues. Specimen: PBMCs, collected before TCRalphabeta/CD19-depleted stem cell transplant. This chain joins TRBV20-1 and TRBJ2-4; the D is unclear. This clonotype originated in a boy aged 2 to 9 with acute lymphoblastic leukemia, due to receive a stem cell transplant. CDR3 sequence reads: CSATPGAKNIQYF. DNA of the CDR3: TGCAGTGCTACCCCCGGAGCCAAAAACATTCAGTACTTC.